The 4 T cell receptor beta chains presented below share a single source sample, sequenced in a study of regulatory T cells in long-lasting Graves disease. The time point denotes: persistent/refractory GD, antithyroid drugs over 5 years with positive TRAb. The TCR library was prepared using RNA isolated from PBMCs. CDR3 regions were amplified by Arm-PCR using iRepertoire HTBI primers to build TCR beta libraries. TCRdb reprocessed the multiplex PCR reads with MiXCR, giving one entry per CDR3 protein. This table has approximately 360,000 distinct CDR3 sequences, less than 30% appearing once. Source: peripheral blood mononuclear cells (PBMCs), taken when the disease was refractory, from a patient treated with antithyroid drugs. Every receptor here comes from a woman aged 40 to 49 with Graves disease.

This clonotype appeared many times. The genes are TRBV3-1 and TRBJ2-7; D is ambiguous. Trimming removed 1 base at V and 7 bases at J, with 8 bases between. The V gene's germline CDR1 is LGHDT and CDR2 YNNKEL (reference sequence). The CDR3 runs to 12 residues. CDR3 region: CASSQVRQEQYF. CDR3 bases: TGTGCCAGCAGCCAAGTACGGCAGGAGCAGTACTTC.

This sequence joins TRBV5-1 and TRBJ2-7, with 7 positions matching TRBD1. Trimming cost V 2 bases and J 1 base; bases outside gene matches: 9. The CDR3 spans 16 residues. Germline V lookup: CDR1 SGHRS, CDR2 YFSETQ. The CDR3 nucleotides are TGCGCCAGCAGCTTCACCGGGACAGCATTTTCCTACGAGCAGTACTTC. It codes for CASSFTGTAFSYEQYF. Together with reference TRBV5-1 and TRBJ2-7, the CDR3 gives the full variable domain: KAGVTQTPRYLIKTRGQQVTLSCSPISGHRSVSWYQQTPGQGLQFLFEYFSETQRNKGNFPGRFSGRQFSNSRSEMNVSTLELGDSALYLCASSFTGTAFSYEQYFGPGTRLTVT.

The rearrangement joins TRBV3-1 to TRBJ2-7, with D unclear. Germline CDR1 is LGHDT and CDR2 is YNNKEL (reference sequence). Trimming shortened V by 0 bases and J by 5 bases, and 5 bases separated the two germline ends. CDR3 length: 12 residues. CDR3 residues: CASSQETHEQYF. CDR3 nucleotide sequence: TGTGCCAGCAGCCAAGAAACTCACGAGCAGTACTTC.

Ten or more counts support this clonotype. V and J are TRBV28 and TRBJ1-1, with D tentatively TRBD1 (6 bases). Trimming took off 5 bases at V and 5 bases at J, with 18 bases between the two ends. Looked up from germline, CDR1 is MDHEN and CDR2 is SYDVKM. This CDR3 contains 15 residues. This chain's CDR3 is CASSLLTGGGTEAFF. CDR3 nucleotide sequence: TGTGCCAGCAGTCTCCTGACAGGAGGTGGAACTGAAGCTTTCTTT.